The 2 T cell receptor beta chains below come from one sample, sequenced in a study of OX40 agonist ivuxolimab in advanced cancers. The assay was immunoSEQ multiplex PCR, and TCRdb's table has in-frame clones only and misses some. The sample records 70,000 to 75,000 clones, more than 85% being singletons. This sample comprised CD4+ or CD8+ T cells sorted from blood, obtained in a trial of the OX40 agonist ivuxolimab. The receptors stem from an adult with an advanced solid tumor such as melanoma, head and neck, liver or kidney cancer.

The V call is TRBV4-3, the J call TRBJ1-2; 7 nucleotides align to TRBD1. CDR3 length: 16 residues. Losses at the gene ends were 2 bases for V and 3 bases for J; bases not matched to a gene: 9. Germline V gene sequence: CDR1 LGHNA, CDR2 YSLEER. CDR3 DNA: TGCGCCAGCAGCCAACTACCCGGGACAGCGCACTATGGCTACACCTTC. This sequence encodes CASSQLPGTAHYGYTF.

The chain combines TRBV27 with TRBJ1-1; no clear D gene. Germline assignment: CDR1 MNHEY and CDR2 SMNVEV (reference sequence). V dropped 3 bases and J dropped 1 base, with 9 bases sitting between them. This CDR3 contains 14 residues. CDR3 region: CASSFADRNTEAFF. CDR3 DNA sequence: TGTGCCAGCAGTTTTGCGGACCGGAACACTGAAGCTTTCTTT.